The following is a T cell receptor beta chain sequence with its context. Tregs were sorted as CD4+CD25+CD127-/low cells. This CDR3 has 16 residues. TCRdb called the 5' RACE reads again in MiXCR, with one record for every CDR3 protein. The sample lists about 9,800 distinct CDR3 sequences, about a quarter occurring once. This chain joins TRBV21-1 and TRBJ2-5; TRBD1, the table's D call, lacks a check against the DNA. TRBV21-1 is noted as a pseudogene. The clonotype originates from a female donor with breast cancer. The sequenced material came from Tregs sorted from blood. The CDR3 DNA reads TGTGCCAGCAGCACCAAAGCCGGGCGGGGGGAAGAGACCCAGTACTTT. This gives the protein CASSTKAGRGEETQYF.